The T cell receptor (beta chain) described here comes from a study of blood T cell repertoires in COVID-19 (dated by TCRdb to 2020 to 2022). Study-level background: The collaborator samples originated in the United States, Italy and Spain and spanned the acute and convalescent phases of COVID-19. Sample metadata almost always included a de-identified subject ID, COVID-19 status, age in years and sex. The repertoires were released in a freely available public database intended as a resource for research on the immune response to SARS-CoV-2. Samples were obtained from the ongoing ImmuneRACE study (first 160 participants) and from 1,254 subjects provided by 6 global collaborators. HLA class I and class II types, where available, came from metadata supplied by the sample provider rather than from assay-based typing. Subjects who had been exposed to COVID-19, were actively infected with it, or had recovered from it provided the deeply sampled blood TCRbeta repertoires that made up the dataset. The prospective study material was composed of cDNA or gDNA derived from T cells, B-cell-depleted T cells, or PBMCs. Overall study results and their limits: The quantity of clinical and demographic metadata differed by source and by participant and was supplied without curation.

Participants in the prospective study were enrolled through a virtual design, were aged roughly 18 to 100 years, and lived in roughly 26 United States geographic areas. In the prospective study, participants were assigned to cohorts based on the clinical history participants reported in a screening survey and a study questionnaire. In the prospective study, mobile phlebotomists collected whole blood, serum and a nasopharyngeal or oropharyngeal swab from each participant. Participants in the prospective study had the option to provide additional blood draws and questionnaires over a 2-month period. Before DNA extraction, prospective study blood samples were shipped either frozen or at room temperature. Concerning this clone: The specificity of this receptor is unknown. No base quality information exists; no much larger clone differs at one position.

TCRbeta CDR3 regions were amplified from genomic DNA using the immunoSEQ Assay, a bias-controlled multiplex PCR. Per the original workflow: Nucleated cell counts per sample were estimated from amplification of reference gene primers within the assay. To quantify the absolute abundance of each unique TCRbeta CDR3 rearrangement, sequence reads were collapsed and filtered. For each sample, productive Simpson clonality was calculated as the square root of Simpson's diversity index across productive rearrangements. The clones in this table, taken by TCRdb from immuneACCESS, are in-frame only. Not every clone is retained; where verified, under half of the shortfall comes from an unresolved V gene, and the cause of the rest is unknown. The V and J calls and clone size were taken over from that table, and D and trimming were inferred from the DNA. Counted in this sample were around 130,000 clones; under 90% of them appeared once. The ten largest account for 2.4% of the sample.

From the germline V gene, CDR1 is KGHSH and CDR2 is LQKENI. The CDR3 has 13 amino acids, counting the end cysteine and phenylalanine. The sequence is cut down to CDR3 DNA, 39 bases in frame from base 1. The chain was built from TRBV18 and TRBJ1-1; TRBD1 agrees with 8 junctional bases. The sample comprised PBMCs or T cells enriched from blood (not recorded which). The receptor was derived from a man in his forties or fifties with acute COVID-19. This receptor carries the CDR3 CATGDSMNTEAFF. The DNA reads TGTGCGACAGGGGATTCTATGAACACTGAAGCTTTCTTT. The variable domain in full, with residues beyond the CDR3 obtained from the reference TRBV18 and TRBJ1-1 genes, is NAGVMQNPRHLVRRRGQEARLRCSPMKGHSHVYWYRQLPEEGLKFMVYLQKENIIDESGMPKERFSAEFPKEGPSILRIQQVVRGDSAAYFCATGDSMNTEAFFGQGTRLTVV.